The clone carrying this T cell receptor beta chain was recorded a few times. With 3 bases removed from V and 2 bases from J, the gap between germline ends came to 7 bases. The CDR3 length is 14 residues. The germline gives CDR1 LNHDA, CDR2 SQIVND (reference sequence). This sample stems from a study of T cell repertoires in cytomegalovirus infection. TCRdb passed the reads through MiXCR, listing each CDR3 protein once. The sample carries about 530,000 distinct CDR3 sequences, more than 25% recorded once. The receptor comes from a human donor in good health (CMV status not recorded). Some clones in this sample may be carry-over from other donors' samples. Sequenced material: PBMCs. The chain links TRBV19 to TRBJ1-4; D possibly corresponds to TRBD1 (5 bases). CDR3: CASSIRQTNEKLFF. The CDR3 coding sequence is TGTGCCAGTAGTATTAGACAGACTAATGAAAAACTGTTTTTT.